The sequence of this TCR beta chain was determined in a study of regulatory T cells in long-lasting Graves disease. General study points: Persistent Graves' patients showed reduced TCR diversity versus newly diagnosed patients. With persistent disease, TRBV28, TRBJ1-2 and TRBJ2-5 were the favored segments.

The time point is: newly diagnosed GD, antithyroid drugs for less than 3 months. Extracted PBMC RNA gave rise to the TCR library. This clonotype was detected many times. The antigen is not known. Germline V CDR1 and CDR2: MDHEN, SYDVKM. This CDR3 is 13 amino acids long. V lost 10 bases, J lost 2 bases, and 15 bases lay in between. HTBI primers from iRepertoire and Arm-PCR of CDR3 regions yielded the TCR beta libraries. TCRdb ran MiXCR on the multiplex PCR reads and lists one entry per CDR3 protein. Found here are about 620,000 distinct CDR3 sequences, under 20% of them singletons; the top ten hold approximately 20%. A further study also used this sample, focusing on T cells in Graves' hyperthyroidism and ophthalmopathy.

The sequence was obtained from a young woman with Graves disease. The sample in question was peripheral blood mononuclear cells (PBMCs), obtained at new diagnosis, from a patient treated with antithyroid drugs. The chain recombines TRBV28 with TRBJ2-7; D perhaps matches TRBD1 (6 bases). The chain's CDR3 is CATERQATYEQYF. CDR3 coding DNA: TGTGCCACAGAAAGACAGGCTACCTACGAGCAGTACTTC.